This TCR beta chain came from a study of PD-L1 blockade in urothelial cancer. Looking at the study overall: In the mid-2010s, patients got going on atezolizumab, taking 1,200 mg intravenously every 3 weeks. Males with bladder-origin urothelial cancer constituted about 85% of the 29 patients.

Spiked synthetic TCR analogs estimated absolute template abundance per PCR. Clones were read by immunoSEQ multiplex PCR, and TCRdb kept only the in-frame ones, dropping some. The sample includes over 20,000 clones, approximately 86% seen only once; the top ten take approximately 33%. The CDR3 length is 15 residues. The study enrolled patients with locally advanced or metastatic urothelial carcinoma. V usage is TRBV21-1 and J usage is TRBJ1-2; TRBD1 was called by the table and not checked on the DNA. TRBV21-1 has pseudogene status. The specimen was PBMCs, collected around atezolizumab (anti-PD-L1) treatment. This clonotype was obtained from a man in his sixties with urothelial cancer. Here the CDR3 reads CASSKDLRHIYGYTF. DNA of the CDR3: TGTGCCAGCAGCAAAGACCTGAGACATATCTATGGCTACACCTTC.